The source of this T cell receptor beta chain is a study of technical replicates of blood from a few donors. J was trimmed by 7 bases and V by 5 bases; bases with no gene match: 7. Germline V gene sequence: CDR1 SGHTA, CDR2 FQGNSA. CDR3 length equals 15 residues. The table came from immunoSEQ multiplex PCR; TCRdb's copy has only in-frame clones and leaves some out. The sample consists of roughly 80,000 clones, roughly 90% of them appearing once. Sequenced material: T cells isolated from PBMCs. The V and J genes are TRBV7-2 and TRBJ2-1; 11 nucleotides agree with TRBD2. The clonotype originates from a human donor in good health. This CDR3 is CASSPVAGGGNEQFF. In DNA, the CDR3 is TGTGCCAGCAGCCCCGTAGCGGGAGGGGGGAATGAGCAGTTCTTC.